Shown below are 24 T cell receptor beta chains from a single sample sequenced in a study of blood T cell repertoires in COVID-19. Using immunoSEQ multiplex PCR, the repertoire was profiled, and TCRdb retains in-frame clones only, with some absent. The sample carries about 220,000 clones, about 86% recorded once. Sequencing was carried out using peripheral blood. The source of these receptors is a woman between 50 and 59 years old with acute or convalescent COVID-19.

V gene TRBV29-1 combines with J gene TRBJ2-3, with TRBD1 matching 10 bases. The CDR3 runs 17 residues. Germline V gene data show CDR1 as SQVTM and CDR2 as ANQGSEA. J gave up 2 bases and V 6 bases, and 14 bases lay outside the gene matches. For the CDR3, the DNA is TGCAGCGTCAATCTCCGGGACAGGGGAAGGGTCACAGATACGCAGTATTTT. Amino acid sequence: CSVNLRDRGRVTDTQYF.

The CDR3 DNA reads TGTGCCATCAGTGATAGGAGGGGTTCGATGGATGGAGATACGCAGTATTTT. Residues: CAISDRRGSMDGDTQYF. The chain joins TRBV10-3 to TRBJ2-3, with D perhaps TRBD2 (6 bases). Germline V lookup: CDR1 ENHRY, CDR2 SYGVKD. V gave up 3 bases and J gave up 5 bases, with 21 bases separating them. The CDR3 is 17 residues long.

This clone has more than one count but fewer than ten. The rearrangement links TRBV5-1 to TRBJ1-3; TRBD1 matches at 7 bases. The CDR3 covers 16 residues. V trimming: 4 bases; J trimming: 0 bases; junction bases outside the gene matches: 7. The germline V gene has CDR1 SGHRS and CDR2 YFSETQ. CDR3 residues: CASSQRTGGSGNTIYF. The CDR3 nucleotides are TGCGCCAGCAGCCAGAGGACAGGCGGCTCTGGAAACACCATATATTTT.

J is TRBJ2-1 and V is TRBV7-3; TRBD1 matches at 7 bases. CDR3 length equals 12 residues. The V gene's germline CDR1 is SGHTA and CDR2 FQGTGA. Losses at the gene ends were 5 bases for V and 9 bases for J; bases not matched to a gene: 4. The CDR3 DNA reads as TGTGCCAGCAGCCAGACAGGGTTTGAGCAGTTCTTC. Encoded protein: CASSQTGFEQFF.

The chain is built from TRBV5-4 and TRBJ2-3; no firm D call. CDR1 and CDR2 from the germline V gene are SGHNT and YYREEE (reference sequence). This CDR3 region has 18 residues. V lost 0 bases and J lost 0, with 17 bases in between. The CDR3 coding sequence is TGTGCCAGCAGCTTGGCCCCCCGGAGATTCTCTAGCACAGATACGCAGTATTTT. Residues: CASSLAPRRFSSTDTQYF.

This clone was seen a single time. The chain has TRBV6-5 and TRBJ2-3; 9 bases match TRBD2. Losses at the gene ends were 4 bases for V and 4 bases for J; bases not matched to a gene: 9. Germline-derived CDR1 and CDR2 are MNHEY and SVGAGI. The CDR3 length is 16 residues. In DNA form, the CDR3 reads TGTGCCAGCAGTTCCAGGGCTAGCGGGAAATCAGATACGCAGTATTTT. Its translation: CASSSRASGKSDTQYF.

This clone was observed a handful of times. The J gene is TRBJ2-7, the V gene TRBV27, with D perhaps TRBD1 (5 bases). The V end lost 0 bases, the J end lost 2 bases, and 14 bases lay between the germline ends. The CDR3 has 16 amino acids. The germline CDR1 and CDR2 sequences are MNHEY and SMNVEV (reference sequence). The CDR3 bases are TGTGCCAGCAGTTTATCGATCGGCAGGGTAACCTACGAGCAGTACTTC. The encoded protein is CASSLSIGRVTYEQYF.

The sample holds a few counts of this clone. The V gene is TRBV5-1, the J gene TRBJ2-5, with 9 bases that match TRBD1. The CDR3 covers 15 residues. J lost 2 bases, V lost 4 bases, and 6 bases had no gene match. Germline lookup yields CDR1 SGHRS and CDR2 YFSETQ. In nucleotides, the CDR3 is TGCGCCAGCAGCCGCCGGACAGGGGCGCAAGAGACCCAGTACTTC. It specifies CASSRRTGAQETQYF.

V gene TRBV28 combines with J gene TRBJ2-1; D is possibly TRBD2 (7 bases). This CDR3 has 15 residues. The germline V gene encodes CDR1 MDHEN and CDR2 SYDVKM. The V end was cut by 3 bases, the J end by 7 bases, with 16 bases between. The CDR3 region has the DNA TGTGCCAGCAGTTTGGGGGGGGCAGGGGAGAATGAGCAGTTCTTC. Translation: CASSLGGAGENEQFF.

In DNA form, the CDR3 reads TGTGCCAGCAGCGTAGCGGCGGGAGGGCCGAACGACGAGCAGTACTTC. Translating it yields CASSVAAGGPNDEQYF. J is TRBJ2-7 and V is TRBV9; 9 nucleotides agree with TRBD2. CDR1 and CDR2 (germline): SGDLS, YYNGEE. The J segment lost 5 bases and the V segment lost 0 bases, leaving 9 bases of the junction unmatched. The CDR3 has 16 residues.

The genes are TRBV28 and TRBJ2-1; D is uncertain. CDR1 and CDR2 from the germline V gene are MDHEN and SYDVKM. This CDR3 is 15 amino acids long. V was clipped by 4 bases and J by 5 bases, with 15 bases between them. Here the CDR3 reads CASSSTPPLDNEQFF. CDR3 coding DNA: TGTGCCAGCAGTTCAACCCCCCCTCTAGACAATGAGCAGTTCTTC.

This clone was seen only once. The rearrangement links TRBV12-3 or TRBV12-4 to TRBJ1-6; unclear D gene. Trimming stripped 3 bases from V and 10 bases from J, with 7 bases between. The CDR3 runs 12 residues. Here the CDR3 reads CASSFKRSPLHF. Written as DNA, the CDR3 is TGTGCCAGCAGTTTCAAGCGATCACCCCTCCACTTT.

This chain connects TRBV6-5 to TRBJ2-1, with 8 bases that match TRBD2. V was clipped by 6 bases and J by 9 bases; unmatched bases: 10. The CDR3 loop spans 14 amino acids. Germline assignment: CDR1 MNHEY and CDR2 SVGAGI. The CDR3 DNA reads as TGTGCCAGCAGAATTAAGCGGGAGACGCCTGAGCAGTTCTTC. It encodes CASRIKRETPEQFF.

J is TRBJ1-4 and V is TRBV2; D not certain. CDR3 size: 14 residues. Germline V gives CDR1 SNHLY, CDR2 FYNNEI. Trimming took 4 bases from V and 7 from J, leaving 13 bases between them. CDR3 coding DNA: TGTGCCAGCAGTGGGGGAGGGTTGGGTGAAAAACTGTTTTTT. Its protein is CASSGGGLGEKLFF.

The chain has TRBV2 and TRBJ2-3; the D is unclear. Trimming cost V 7 bases and J 6 bases, with 17 bases left between them. This CDR3 is built from 14 residues. Germline loops: CDR1 SNHLY, CDR2 FYNNEI. CDR3 sequence: CASILTPAWDTQYF. The DNA of the CDR3 is TGTGCCAGCATCTTGACTCCCGCTTGGGATACGCAGTATTTT. Full variable domain (missing parts from reference TRBV2 and TRBJ2-3): EPEVTQTPSHQVTQMGQEVILRCVPISNHLYFYWYRQILGQKVEFLVSFYNNEISEKSEIFDDQFSVERPDGSNFTLKIRSTKLEDSAMYFCASILTPAWDTQYFGPGTRLTVL.

CDR3 bases: TGTGCCAGCAGCTCCCCCACTAGCCGCCAAGAGACCCAGTACTTC. Protein sequence: CASSSPTSRQETQYF. This chain joins TRBV5-4 and TRBJ2-5, with D possibly matching TRBD2 (6 bases). CDR3 size: 15 residues. V lost 3 bases and J 1 base, leaving 13 bases between the germline ends. CDR1 is SGHNT and CDR2 is YYREEE in the germline V gene (reference sequence). The complete variable domain, with remaining parts taken from reference TRBV5-4 and TRBJ2-5, reads ETGVTQSPTHLIKTRGQQVTLRCSSQSGHNTVSWYQQALGQGPQFIFQYYREEENGRGNFPPRFSGLQFPNYSSELNVNALELDDSALYLCASSSPTSRQETQYFGPGTRLLVL.

The CDR3: CATSRDRAGETDTQYF. For the CDR3, the DNA is TGTGCCACCAGCAGAGATAGGGCGGGAGAGACAGATACGCAGTATTTT. This chain connects TRBV15 to TRBJ2-3, with 7 bases that match TRBD2. Germline V CDR1 and CDR2: LNHNV, YYDKDF (reference sequence). The CDR3 runs 16 residues. J gave up 3 bases and V 0 bases, and 6 bases lay outside the gene matches.

This clone was picked up one time. V and J are TRBV2 and TRBJ2-5, with 7 positions matching TRBD2. The germline V gene encodes CDR1 SNHLY and CDR2 FYNNEI. Trimming cost V 1 base and J 5 bases; bases outside gene matches: 7. The CDR3 is 15 amino acids. The CDR3 reads CASSEDLGREETQYF. CDR3 sequence (DNA): TGTGCCAGCAGTGAAGATTTGGGGCGGGAGGAGACCCAGTACTTC.

The genes are TRBV5-4 and TRBJ2-1; 8 bases are a match to TRBD2. V trimming: 3 bases; J trimming: 11 bases; junction bases outside the gene matches: 16. CDR3 length: 16 amino acids. The germline V gene has CDR1 SGHNT and CDR2 YYREEE (reference sequence). The CDR3 DNA reads as TGTGCCAGCAGCTCGGGGGGGGGCCCAGGGACATGGAAGCAGTTCTTC. The encoded protein is CASSSGGGPGTWKQFF.

The J gene is TRBJ1-1, the V gene TRBV7-9; 7 positions agree with TRBD1. V lost 3 bases and J lost 11; bases outside the gene matches: 15. CDR1 is SEHNR, CDR2 FQNEAQ, per germline (reference sequence). This CDR3 is built from 15 residues. The CDR3 region has the DNA TGTGCCAGCAGCTTCGGGTCGGGACAGTCGGGGAAGGCTTTCTTT. Translation: CASSFGSGQSGKAFF.

J is TRBJ2-1 and V is TRBV3-1 (or the pseudogene TRBV3-2); 9 nucleotides agree with TRBD2. V trimming: 5 bases; J trimming: 9 bases; junction bases outside the gene matches: 20. Germline V gene sequence: CDR1 LGHDT, CDR2 YNNKEL (reference sequence). There are 18 residues in the CDR3. CDR3 loop: CASSSPFPGTSSSGEQFF. CDR3 coding DNA: TGTGCCAGCAGCTCCCCCTTCCCCGGGACTAGCTCTTCTGGTGAGCAGTTCTTC.

The J gene is TRBJ1-2, the V gene TRBV5-1; D not certain. CDR1 and CDR2 (germline): SGHRS, YFSETQ. The V gene lost 4 bases and the J gene lost 1 base, with 8 bases spanning the gap. This CDR3 has 13 residues. The CDR3: CASSPGFNYGYTF. Written as DNA, the CDR3 is TGCGCCAGCAGCCCGGGTTTTAACTATGGCTACACCTTC.

The CDR3 DNA reads as TGCGCCAGCAGTGACCAAACAGGGCGGGCCTACAATGAGCAGTTCTTC. The encoded protein is CASSDQTGRAYNEQFF. The rearrangement links TRBV10-1 to TRBJ2-1, with D tentatively TRBD1 (6 bases). CDR1 is WNHNN, CDR2 SYGVQD, per germline (reference sequence). This CDR3 comprises 16 residues. Trimming left V 3 bases short and J 2 bases short, with 14 bases between.

In its sample, this clone was seen a few times. Other DNA sequences in this specimen translate into the identical CDR3. The V and J genes are TRBV11-1 and TRBJ1-1; TRBD1 might be the D (5 bases). Germline CDR1 and CDR2: SGHAT and FQDESV (reference sequence). The V and J ends lost 6 bases and 2 bases respectively, with 13 bases between them. The CDR3 loop spans 14 amino acids. The CDR3 region has the DNA TGTGCCAGCAGTCTGTCCAGGGTTAACACTGAAGCTTTCTTT. Its protein product is CASSLSRVNTEAFF.